This T cell receptor beta chain stems from a study of CXCR3-negative and CXCR3-positive naive CD8 T cells. CDR1 and CDR2 (germline): MDHEN, SYDVKM. There are 16 residues in the CDR3. Libraries were UMI-labeled 5' RACE TRB cDNA. TCRdb reanalyzed the 5' RACE reads, giving one entry per CDR3 protein sequence and no DNA. Its listing shows 150,000 or so distinct CDR3 sequences. V gene TRBV28 combines with J gene TRBJ2-3; TCRdb proposes TRBD2, but this gene call is untestable without DNA. The clonotype was recovered from a human donor in good health. Some clones in this sample may be carry-over from other donors' samples. Sequences were obtained from naive CXCR3- CD8+ T cells from blood. Subset reported: CD45RO-CCR7+CD27+CD95- naive CD8+ T cells lacking CXCR3 (TNR3-). The chain's CDR3 is CASSFERGGSTDTQYF.